The 9 T cell receptor beta chains below all came from one sample that was sequenced in a study of blood T cell repertoires in COVID-19. Repertoires were generated with immunoSEQ multiplex PCR, while TCRdb's copy carries only in-frame clones and drops some. Among 95,000 to 150,000 clones, over 75% were seen once, and the ten largest hold over 25%. Sequenced: peripheral blood. Source of these receptors: a woman aged 80 or over with acute or convalescent COVID-19.

J is TRBJ1-2 and V is TRBV3-1 (or the pseudogene TRBV3-2); D not certain. This CDR3 spans 13 amino acids. Trimming cost V 6 bases and J 7 bases, with 15 bases left between them. Looked up from germline, CDR1 is LGHDT and CDR2 is YNNKEL (reference sequence). This chain's CDR3 is CASSREGLGGYTF. The CDR3 bases are TGTGCCAGCAGTCGAGAGGGATTGGGTGGCTACACCTTC.

The V call is TRBV11-2, the J call TRBJ2-1, with a weak D call TRBD2 (7 bases). Trimming shortened V by 6 bases and J by 5 bases, and 20 bases separated the two germline ends. The germline gives CDR1 SGHAT, CDR2 FQNNGV. The CDR3 has 16 amino acids. The CDR3 sequence: CASRRGGAQGHNEQFF. The CDR3 DNA is TGTGCCAGCAGGAGGGGGGGAGCCCAGGGGCACAATGAGCAGTTCTTC.

This clone was observed a single time. V is TRBV19 and J is TRBJ1-6; 7 bases agree with TRBD1. Looked up from germline, CDR1 is LNHDA and CDR2 is SQIVND (reference sequence). The CDR3 consists of 15 residues. The J segment lost 7 bases and the V segment lost 6 bases, leaving 9 bases of the junction unmatched. The CDR3 DNA reads TGTGCCAGTAGGCCCGGACAGGCTGTAAATTCACCCCTCCACTTT. Translating it yields CASRPGQAVNSPLHF.

This clone was counted between two and nine times. The chain employs TRBV6-5 and TRBJ1-4; maybe TRBD1 (5 bases). Germline V gene data show CDR1 as MNHEY and CDR2 as SVGAGI. The CDR3 totals 15 residues. Trimming removed 6 bases from V and 0 bases from J, with 11 bases in between. For the CDR3, the DNA is TGTGCCAGCAGACGTCGACAGACAACTAATGAAAAACTGTTTTTT. As protein: CASRRRQTTNEKLFF.

For the CDR3, the DNA is TGTGCCAGCAGTAGGAGAGACACCATATATTTT. Amino acid sequence: CASSRRDTIYF. The chain has TRBV12-3 or TRBV12-4 and TRBJ1-3; no firm D call. Trimming pared 5 bases from V and 8 bases from J, leaving 7 bases between. This CDR3 has 11 amino acids.

This chain connects TRBV6-2 or TRBV6-3 to TRBJ2-3; unclear D gene. The CDR3 runs to 12 residues. CDR1 MNHEY and CDR2 SVGEGT come from the germline V gene. V was trimmed by 3 bases and J by 4 bases, leaving 5 bases between them. DNA of the CDR3: TGTGCCAGCAGTTATTACTCAGATACGCAGTATTTT. Translating gives CASSYYSDTQYF.

The J gene is TRBJ1-2, the V gene TRBV7-3; 10 bases agree with TRBD1. CDR1 is SGHTA and CDR2 is FQGTGA in the germline V gene. The CDR3 has 14 amino acids. The junction had 8 bases not matched to a gene; V was cut back by 5 bases and J by 8 bases. CDR3 sequence: CASSPGTGVLGYTF. The CDR3 nucleotides read TGTGCCAGCAGCCCGGGGACAGGGGTTTTGGGCTACACCTTC.

DNA of the CDR3: TGTGCCAGCAGCAGCGGGGTAAGGTACGAGCAGTACTTC. This gives the protein CASSSGVRYEQYF. The rearrangement joins TRBV2 to TRBJ2-7; 7 positions agree with TRBD2. Germline V lookup: CDR1 SNHLY, CDR2 FYNNEI. V shed 6 bases, J shed 4 bases, and the junction held 6 bases outside the gene matches. The CDR3 has 13 residues.

The V call is TRBV28, the J call TRBJ1-2; 9 nucleotides agree with TRBD1. The germline V gene has CDR1 MDHEN and CDR2 SYDVKM. The CDR3 loop spans 15 amino acids. Germline trimming cut 3 bases from V and 7 bases from J; bases unmatched to any gene: 9. This CDR3 is CASSLGGGTGIGYTF. CDR3 sequence (DNA): TGTGCCAGCAGTTTGGGGGGCGGGACAGGGATTGGCTACACCTTC.